A single count supports the clone carrying this TCR beta chain. Produced via immunoSEQ multiplex PCR; TCRdb's table is partial and in-frame only. The table records tens of thousands of clones, around 89% of them present only once. The data are from a study of OX40 agonist ivuxolimab in advanced cancers. The junction had 11 bases not matched to a gene; V was cut back by 6 bases and J by 5 bases. The CDR3 is 16 residues long. The germline CDR1 and CDR2 sequences are MNHEY and SMNVEV (reference sequence). This clonotype originated in an adult with an advanced solid tumor such as melanoma, head and neck, liver or kidney cancer. The genes are TRBV27 and TRBJ2-2; 8 positions match TRBD1. The sequencing used CD4+ or CD8+ T cells sorted from blood, collected in a trial of the OX40 agonist ivuxolimab. The CDR3: CASRTTGTGVTGELFF. CDR3 nucleotides: TGTGCCAGCAGAACAACCGGGACAGGAGTAACCGGGGAGCTGTTTTTT.